A selection of T cell receptor beta chains follows, all from one sample in a study of metastatic and nonmetastatic thyroid tumors. MiXCR re-clonotyped the PCR reads for TCRdb. In the table there are tens of thousands of clones, about 12% of which are singletons. The sequenced sample consisted of blood. The receptors stem from a male donor with papillary thyroid cancer or a benign thyroid nodule (not recorded which). Some clones in this sample may be carry-over from other donors' samples. Both conserved end residues are part of each CDR3. A D gene is named only where the DNA matches it firmly. The size field is filled for only some rows; it gives once, few, many or a size class.

size: many; length: 17; D: .; J: TRBJ2-7; V: TRBV11-1; DNA: TGTGCCAGCAGCCCCTGGCTGGCAGACAGAAGCTCCTACGAGCAGTACTTC; CDR3: CASSPWLADRSSYEQYF
size: many; length: 13; D: .; J: TRBJ1-4; V: TRBV7-2; DNA: TGTGCCAGCAGCTTAGTAGTTAATGAAAAACTGTTTTTT; CDR3: CASSLVVNEKLFF
size: many; length: 14; D: TRBD1; J: TRBJ2-1; V: TRBV7-9; DNA: TGTGCCAGCAGCCCCGTGCAGGGGGCATATGAGCAGTTCTTC; CDR3: CASSPVQGAYEQFF
size: many; length: 14; D: .; J: TRBJ2-7; V: TRBV20-1; DNA: TGCAGTGCTAGGGACAGCAAAAAAACCTACGAGCAGTACTTC; CDR3: CSARDSKKTYEQYF
size: many; length: 15; D: TRBD1; J: TRBJ2-5; V: TRBV3-1; DNA: TGTGCCAGCAGCCGAGGACAGGGGGGTTATCAGACCCAGTACTTC; CDR3: CASSRGQGGYQTQYF
size: .; length: 13; D: TRBD1; J: TRBJ1-2; V: TRBV6-1; DNA: TGTGCCAGCAGGGGACAGGGGATCTATGGCTACACCTTC; CDR3: CASRGQGIYGYTF
size: few; length: 14; D: TRBD1; J: TRBJ1-1; V: TRBV6-1; DNA: TGTGCCAGCAAGACCGGGACAGGGAAGAATGAAGCTTTCTTT; CDR3: CASKTGTGKNEAFF
size: .; length: 15; D: TRBD1; J: TRBJ1-6; V: TRBV28; DNA: TGTGCCAGCAGTCCGGGACAGGTCTTTAATTCACCCCTCCACTTT; CDR3: CASSPGQVFNSPLHF
size: many; length: 16; D: .; J: TRBJ2-6; V: TRBV19; DNA: TGTGCCAGTAGTCACGACGGACGCTCTGGGGCCAACGTCCTGACTTTC; CDR3: CASSHDGRSGANVLTF
size: many; length: 18; D: TRBD2; J: TRBJ2-5; V: TRBV11-1; DNA: TGTGCCAGCAGCCTGGGACTAGCGGGCCCGAGGGTTAAAGAGACCCAGTACTTC; CDR3: CASSLGLAGPRVKETQYF
size: .; length: 13; D: .; J: TRBJ2-7; V: TRBV10-3; DNA: TGTGCCATCAGTGAGGAAAGCTGTAGTGAGCAGTACTTC; CDR3: CAISEESCSEQYF
size: few; length: 15; D: .; J: TRBJ2-1; V: TRBV19; DNA: TGTGCCAGTAGTTCGGGTGATAGCTCCTACAATGAGCAGTTCTTC; CDR3: CASSSGDSSYNEQFF
size: .; length: 15; D: TRBD2; J: TRBJ2-7; V: TRBV28; DNA: TGTGCCAGCAGACTCCGGACTAGTCTGTACGTAGAGCAGTACTTC; CDR3: CASRLRTSLYVEQYF
size: many; length: 13; D: .; J: TRBJ2-5; V: TRBV12-3/TRBV12-4; DNA: TGTGCCAGCAGTTACAGGTACCAAGAGACCCAGTACTTC; CDR3: CASSYRYQETQYF
size: many; length: 15; D: .; J: TRBJ1-3; V: TRBV2; DNA: TGTGCCAGCAGTGAAAGGGCCTTCTCTGGAAACACCATATATTTT; CDR3: CASSERAFSGNTIYF
size: many; length: 12; D: .; J: TRBJ1-1; V: TRBV19; DNA: TGTGCCAGTAGTTCCGGGGGACCTGAAGCTTTCTTT; CDR3: CASSSGGPEAFF
size: many; length: 20; D: .; J: TRBJ2-6; V: TRBV11-2; DNA: TGTGCCAGCAGCTTAGATCAACTGGGCTGGGGGCCCTCTGGGGCCAACGTCCTGACTTTC; CDR3: CASSLDQLGWGPSGANVLTF
size: many; length: 14; D: .; J: TRBJ1-1; V: TRBV28; DNA: TGTGCCAGCAGTGTAGGATTTAGGAACACTGAAGCTTTCTTT; CDR3: CASSVGFRNTEAFF
size: many; length: 15; D: TRBD2; J: TRBJ2-1; V: TRBV29-1; DNA: TGCAGCGTTGAAGGTTCTAGCGGGAGGGACAATGAGCAGTTCTTC; CDR3: CSVEGSSGRDNEQFF
size: many; length: 13; D: TRBD2; J: TRBJ2-3; V: TRBV10-3; DNA: TGTGCCACCAGGGGACTAGCGTCAGATACGCAGTATTTT; CDR3: CATRGLASDTQYF
size: medium-sized; length: 15; D: .; J: TRBJ2-7; V: TRBV6-2/TRBV6-3; DNA: TGTGCCAGCAGTGCCACGGCGGATGGCGGCTACGAGCAGTACTTC; CDR3: CASSATADGGYEQYF
size: many; length: 15; D: .; J: TRBJ2-7; V: TRBV11-3; DNA: TGTGCCAGCAGCCCCGGGGTTAGCGTCAGCTACGAGCAGTACTTC; CDR3: CASSPGVSVSYEQYF
size: few; length: 14; D: TRBD1; J: TRBJ1-1; V: TRBV6-2/TRBV6-3; DNA: TGTGCCAGCAGTTATCAACAGGGGCGAGGTGAAGCTTTCTTT; CDR3: CASSYQQGRGEAFF
size: many; length: 15; D: TRBD1; J: TRBJ1-4; V: TRBV5-1; DNA: TGCGCCAGCAGCTTTACAGGGGGTCTTGGAGAAAAACTGTTTTTT; CDR3: CASSFTGGLGEKLFF
size: many; length: 15; D: .; J: TRBJ1-5; V: TRBV30; DNA: TGTGCCTGGAGTGAGGTACAGGCGGGAGAACAGCCCCAGCATTTT; CDR3: CAWSEVQAGEQPQHF
size: many; length: 15; D: .; J: TRBJ2-5; V: TRBV12-3/TRBV12-4; DNA: TGTGCCAGCACCTTGGGGGACCGATACCAAGAGACCCAGTACTTC; CDR3: CASTLGDRYQETQYF
size: few; length: 13; D: .; J: TRBJ2-2; V: TRBV28; DNA: TGTGCCAGCGTGGAATGGGATGCCGGGGAGCTGTTTTTC; CDR3: CASVEWDAGELFF
size: many; length: 14; D: TRBD1; J: TRBJ1-1; V: TRBV28; DNA: TGTGCCAGCACTACCGGACAGGGGGCAACTGAAGCTTTCTTT; CDR3: CASTTGQGATEAFF
size: many; length: 14; D: .; J: TRBJ2-7; V: TRBV12-3/TRBV12-4; DNA: TGTGCCAGCAGTTTAGGGACAAGGGGCCACGAGCAGTACTTC; CDR3: CASSLGTRGHEQYF
size: large; length: 15; D: TRBD2; J: TRBJ2-7; V: TRBV6-1; DNA: TGTGCCAGCAGTGAAGCTAGCGGGAGCTCCTACGAGCAGTACTTC; CDR3: CASSEASGSSYEQYF
size: many; length: 14; D: .; J: TRBJ2-5; V: TRBV7-9; DNA: TGTGCCAGCAGTTCCCAGGCAGGGACAGAGACCCAGTACTTC; CDR3: CASSSQAGTETQYF
size: .; length: 15; D: TRBD2; J: TRBJ2-7; V: TRBV6-5; DNA: TGTGCCAGCAGTTACCTCGCTAGCGGAACCTACGAGCAGTACTTC; CDR3: CASSYLASGTYEQYF
size: many; length: 11; D: .; J: TRBJ2-5; V: TRBV11-2; DNA: TGTGCCAGCAGCTTAGATGCGACCCAGTACTTC; CDR3: CASSLDATQYF
size: many; length: 13; D: .; J: TRBJ2-7; V: TRBV5-1; DNA: TGCGCCAGCAGCTTGGATACTACGTACGAGCAGTACTTC; CDR3: CASSLDTTYEQYF
size: many; length: 15; D: TRBD2; J: TRBJ2-3; V: TRBV2; DNA: TGTGCCAGCAGTGAGCTAGCGGGAGTGGCAGATACGCAGTATTTT; CDR3: CASSELAGVADTQYF
size: few; length: 18; D: .; J: TRBJ1-1; V: TRBV27; DNA: TGTGCCAGCAGTTTATCGTTTGGACGGAGGAGTTCGGGCACTGAAGCTTTCTTT; CDR3: CASSLSFGRRSSGTEAFF
size: many; length: 11; D: .; J: TRBJ1-2; V: TRBV20-1; DNA: TGCAGTGTTCTGACGGACTATGGCTACACCTTC; CDR3: CSVLTDYGYTF